The 22 T cell receptor beta chains given below trace back to one sample, sequenced in a study of beta chain features in type 1 diabetes. Expressed TCRB transcripts got sequenced, as all isolated RNA was reverse transcribed. Produced via immunoSEQ multiplex PCR; TCRdb's table is partial and in-frame only. Here the sample spans over 120,000 clones, under 11% being singletons. The specimen sequenced was naive CD4+ T cells from blood. These receptors were collected from a man aged 18 to 30 in good health.

The chain uses TRBV5-1 and TRBJ2-2; 7 positions agree with TRBD1. Trimming cost V 3 bases and J 2 bases; bases outside gene matches: 7. CDR3 length: 16 residues. Per the germline V gene, CDR1 is SGHRS and CDR2 is YFSETQ. The CDR3 bases are TGCGCCAGCAGCTACTTGACAGGGACAAACACCGGGGAGCTGTTTTTT. Protein product: CASSYLTGTNTGELFF.

V and J are TRBV14 and TRBJ2-5, with D tentatively TRBD2 (5 bases). With 6 bases removed from V and 5 bases from J, the gap between germline ends came to 19 bases. The CDR3 covers 15 residues. CDR1 and CDR2 (germline): SGHDN, FVKESK. CDR3 protein: CASSIGQTRGETQYF. In nucleotides, the CDR3 is TGTGCCAGCAGTATCGGGCAAACCCGAGGGGAGACCCAGTACTTC.

This chain connects TRBV7-6 to TRBJ1-4; D might be TRBD1 (6 bases). CDR3 size: 15 residues. Between the trimmed V and J ends, which lost 5 bases and 0 bases, there was a span of 10 bases. Germline V gives CDR1 SGHVS, CDR2 FNYEAQ. In DNA, the CDR3 is TGTGCCAGCAGCCAAAACAGGGCAACTAATGAAAAACTGTTTTTT. Encoded protein: CASSQNRATNEKLFF. The complete variable domain, with remaining parts taken from reference TRBV7-6 and TRBJ1-4, reads GAGVSQSPRYKVTKRGQDVALRCDPISGHVSLYWYRQALGQGPEFLTYFNYEAQQDKSGLPNDRFSAERPEGSISTLTIQRTEQRDSAMYRCASSQNRATNEKLFFGSGTQLSVL.

The chain recombines TRBV10-3 with TRBJ1-2, with 7 bases matching TRBD1. The CDR3 is 14 residues long. The germline V gene encodes CDR1 ENHRY and CDR2 SYGVKD. V lost 4 bases and J lost 0; bases outside the gene matches: 2. The DNA of the CDR3 is TGTGCCATCAGTGTTGACAGGGCTAACTATGGCTACACCTTC. It codes for CAISVDRANYGYTF.

This clone was seen many times. The rearrangement links TRBV5-1 to TRBJ2-1; D call uncertain. The CDR3 loop spans 14 amino acids. Germline CDR1 SGHRS, CDR2 YFSETQ. The V end was cut by 4 bases, the J end by 5 bases, with 13 bases between. The CDR3 nucleotides are TGCGCCAGCAGCCCCCTGGCAGCGCACAATGAGCAGTTCTTC. It codes for CASSPLAAHNEQFF.

This clone was picked up a small number of times. The chain employs TRBV18 and TRBJ2-1, with 7 bases aligning to TRBD1. The junction had 1 base not matched to a gene; V was cut back by 0 bases and J by 5 bases. Germline CDR1 reads KGHSH; CDR2 reads LQKENI. The CDR3 has 14 residues. The CDR3 is CASSPPDRNNEQFF. CDR3 nucleotide sequence: TGTGCCAGCTCACCACCGGACAGGAACAATGAGCAGTTCTTC.

This chain uses TRBV19 with TRBJ1-1, with 8 bases identical to TRBD1. Germline trimming cut 3 bases from V and 4 bases from J; bases unmatched to any gene: 4. The CDR3 length is 14 residues. Per germline, CDR1 LNHDA and CDR2 SQIVND (reference sequence). The DNA for the CDR3 is TGTGCCAGTAGTATTCAGGGGGCAGGCACTGAAGCTTTCTTT. Translation gives CASSIQGAGTEAFF.

The genes are TRBV4-3 and TRBJ1-4, with 9 nucleotides matching TRBD1. The CDR3 consists of 15 residues. Germline V gives CDR1 LGHNA, CDR2 YSLEER. With 3 bases clipped from V and 6 bases from J, the junction kept 5 bases outside the gene matches. CDR3 in DNA: TGCGCCAGCAGCCACCGGGACAGGGTGGATGAAAAACTGTTTTTT. Translating it yields CASSHRDRVDEKLFF.

The chain uses TRBV6-5 and TRBJ2-7; D gene uncertain. Germline CDR1 MNHEY, CDR2 SVGAGI. This CDR3 is 12 amino acids long. Trimming took off 2 bases at V and 3 bases at J, with 5 bases between the two ends. As DNA, the CDR3 is TGTGCCAGCAGTTACGCAGGCTACGAGCAGTACTTC. Translation: CASSYAGYEQYF.

The chain couples TRBV19 to TRBJ2-4, with 8 bases aligning to TRBD1. The CDR3 runs to 17 residues. Trimming cost V 3 bases and J 0 bases; bases outside gene matches: 7. Looked up from germline, CDR1 is LNHDA and CDR2 is SQIVND (reference sequence). CDR3 bases: TGTGCCAGTAGTATTACGACAGGGGCGCTAGCCAAAAACATTCAGTACTTC. It is translated as CASSITTGALAKNIQYF.

This clone turned up a few times. The genes are TRBV19 and TRBJ2-7; 11 bases match TRBD1. Germline CDR1 and CDR2: LNHDA and SQIVND (reference sequence). Trimming cost V 5 bases and J 3 bases; bases outside gene matches: 6. The CDR3 is 15 amino acids. Written as DNA, the CDR3 is TGTGCCAGTAGTGAACCGGGACAGGGGGTCTACGAGCAGTACTTC. Translated: CASSEPGQGVYEQYF.

The gene calls are TRBV6-5 and TRBJ2-5, with D tentatively TRBD2 (6 bases). Germline V gene data show CDR1 as MNHEY and CDR2 as SVGAGI. The V end was cut by 6 bases, the J end by 5 bases, with 10 bases between. This CDR3 spans 12 amino acids. This CDR3 is CASRGLLETQYF. CDR3 nucleotide sequence: TGTGCCAGCAGGGGACTCCTCGAGACCCAGTACTTC.

This clone has only a few counts. This chain links TRBV5-5 with TRBJ1-2; TRBD1 agrees at 9 bases. V dropped 4 bases and J dropped 8; count of bases not matched to a gene: 9. In germline, CDR1 is SGHKS, CDR2 YYEKEE (reference sequence). This CDR3 is 14 amino acids long. DNA for the CDR3: TGTGCCAGCAGCCGTCCGGGACAGGGAGGCGGCTACACCTTC. As protein: CASSRPGQGGGYTF.

A few counts support this clone. The chain joins TRBV2 to TRBJ1-2, with a tentative D call TRBD1 (6 bases). The germline V and J ends were trimmed by 6 bases and 4 bases, with 9 bases remaining between them. CDR1 is SNHLY, CDR2 FYNNEI, per germline. CDR3 length: 12 residues. The CDR3 sequence: CASSRGPYGYTF. The CDR3 DNA reads as TGTGCCAGCAGCAGGGGACCCTATGGCTACACCTTC.

The sample holds a few counts of this clone. The DNA for the CDR3 is TGTGCCAGCAGCTCCCAGACTCCCGGGACAGGGAACGAGCAGTACTTC. Translated, it gives CASSSQTPGTGNEQYF. The genes are TRBV7-2 and TRBJ2-7, with 9 nucleotides matching TRBD1. J lost 5 bases, V lost 4 bases, and 12 bases had no gene match. This CDR3 has 16 residues. CDR1 and CDR2 (germline): SGHTA, FQGNSA.

This clone came up a few times. The chain joins TRBV5-1 to TRBJ2-1, with TRBD1 identical over 7 bases. V lost 0 bases, J lost 14 bases, and 17 bases stayed unmatched. The CDR3 length is 16 residues. Germline CDR1 SGHRS, CDR2 YFSETQ. CDR3 nucleotide sequence: TGCGCCAGCAGCTTGGAACTATTGGGCCAGGGGGTTTCTAAGTTCTTC. It yields the protein CASSLELLGQGVSKFF. Looking up the rest from reference TRBV5-1 and TRBJ2-1 gives the full variable domain: KAGVTQTPRYLIKTRGQQVTLSCSPISGHRSVSWYQQTPGQGLQFLFEYFSETQRNKGNFPGRFSGRQFSNSRSEMNVSTLELGDSALYLCASSLELLGQGVSKFFGPGTRLTVL.

This clone was detected a few times. The V and J genes are TRBV6-1 and TRBJ2-4; 7 nucleotides match TRBD1. V gave up 4 bases and J gave up 1 base; unmatched junction bases: 1. CDR1 is MNHNS and CDR2 is SASEGT in the germline V gene. This CDR3 region has 14 residues. The CDR3 DNA sequence: TGTGCCAGCAGTGCGACAGGGGCCAAAAACATTCAGTACTTC. Its protein product is CASSATGAKNIQYF.

This clone was seen a few times. This chain links TRBV11-2 with TRBJ2-3, with TRBD2 identical over 8 bases. Germline V gene data show CDR1 as SGHAT and CDR2 as FQNNGV. Unmatched junction bases numbered 4, after V lost 5 bases and J lost 3 bases. The CDR3 extends over 14 amino acids. The CDR3 sequence is CASSPRGGTDTQYF. CDR3 coding DNA: TGTGCCAGCAGCCCACGGGGGGGAACAGATACGCAGTATTTT.

The chain joins TRBV27 to TRBJ1-6; TRBD1 might be the D (5 bases). Per the germline V gene, CDR1 is MNHEY and CDR2 is SMNVEV (reference sequence). V was pared by 2 bases and J by 8 bases, with 7 bases between. The CDR3 length is 13 residues. CDR3 region: CASSLNRHSPLHF. The CDR3 coding sequence is TGTGCCAGCAGTTTAAACAGGCATTCACCCCTCCACTTT.

V gene TRBV11-3 combines with J gene TRBJ2-1, with 9 bases lining up with TRBD2. V was clipped by 4 bases and J by 5 bases; unmatched bases: 12. Germline CDR1 SGHNT, CDR2 YENEEA. CDR3 length equals 17 residues. CDR3 protein: CASSSQSSSGTHNEQFF. The CDR3 region has the DNA TGTGCCAGCAGCTCTCAATCTTCTAGCGGGACCCACAATGAGCAGTTCTTC. Filled out from reference TRBV11-3 and TRBJ2-1, the complete variable domain reads EAGVVQSPRYKIIEKKQPVAFWCNPISGHNTLYWYLQNLGQGPELLIRYENEEAVDDSQLPKDRFSAERLKGVDSTLKIQPAELGDSAVYLCASSSQSSSGTHNEQFFGPGTRLTVL.

This clone was picked up a small number of times. The V and J genes are TRBV5-4 and TRBJ1-4, with a tentative D call TRBD1 (5 bases). Trimming pared 2 bases from V and 4 bases from J, leaving 9 bases between. This CDR3 spans 14 amino acids. CDR1 and CDR2 (germline): SGHNT, YYREEE (reference sequence). Written as DNA, the CDR3 is TGTGCCAGCAGCTTCGCAGGGCGTAATGAAAAACTGTTTTTT. This encodes CASSFAGRNEKLFF.

This chain connects TRBV28 to TRBJ2-5; a possible D gene is TRBD2 (5 bases). The V gene lost 6 bases and the J gene lost 5 bases, with 16 bases spanning the gap. CDR1 and CDR2 from the germline V gene are MDHEN and SYDVKM. The CDR3 extends over 14 amino acids. The CDR3 DNA sequence: TGTGCCAGCAGCCCCCCGCGCGGGTGGGAGACCCAGTACTTC. Protein: CASSPPRGWETQYF.